These T cell receptor beta chains were read from a single sample in a study of T cells after yellow fever vaccination. Each CDR3 protein is one row after TCRdb ran MiXCR on the 5' RACE reads. Of some 300,000 distinct CDR3 sequences detected, approximately 10% appear once; the ten largest clones hold 3% to 4%. This material consisted of CD4+ T cells sorted from PBMCs, taken 5 days after the yellow fever booster vaccination. The source of these receptors is a man between 18 and 35 years old who received the YFV17D yellow fever vaccine. Each CDR3 is given with its conserved first and last residue. A D gene is named only where the DNA matches it firmly. Only some rows state a clone size, as once, few, many or a class for expanded clones.

D	V	J	size	CDR3	DNA
.	TRBV6-1	TRBJ2-3	.	CASSELVGGPRTDTQYF	TGTGCCAGCAGTGAATTAGTCGGGGGGCCCCGCACAGATACGCAGTATTTT
.	TRBV14	TRBJ2-3	few	CASSQRISSTDTQYF	TGTGCCAGCAGCCAACGAATTAGCAGCACAGATACGCAGTATTTT
.	TRBV7-2	TRBJ1-1	few	CASSADGNTEAFF	TGTGCCAGCAGCGCGGACGGGAACACTGAAGCTTTCTTT
.	TRBV3-1	TRBJ2-1	.	CASSPRLGDYNEQFF	TGTGCCAGCAGCCCCCGACTAGGGGATTACAATGAGCAGTTCTTC
TRBD1	TRBV12-3/TRBV12-4	TRBJ1-4	.	CASSPWTGVEKLFF	TGTGCCAGCAGCCCTTGGACAGGGGTTGAAAAACTGTTTTTT
.	TRBV4-1	TRBJ2-1	many	CASSQRGGSYNEQFF	TGCGCCAGCAGCCAAAGGGGAGGCTCCTACAATGAGCAGTTCTTC
.	TRBV12-3/TRBV12-4	TRBJ2-3	few	CASRIEGPHTDTQYF	TGTGCCAGCAGAATCGAGGGGCCACACACAGATACGCAGTATTTT
TRBD2	TRBV4-1	TRBJ2-5	few	CASSLGAGAGGETQYF	TGCGCCAGCAGCCTTGGAGCGGGGGCCGGGGGAGAGACCCAGTACTTC
.	TRBV6-2/TRBV6-3	TRBJ2-7	few	CASSDSRYEQYF	TGTGCCAGCAGCGACAGCCGCTACGAGCAGTACTTC
.	TRBV29-1	TRBJ1-1	few	CSVVRGAETEAFF	TGCAGCGTTGTTAGGGGCGCGGAGACTGAAGCTTTCTTT
TRBD1	TRBV20-1	TRBJ1-1	many	CSARAGGWAFF	TGCAGTGCTAGAGCAGGGGGTTGGGCTTTCTTT
TRBD1	TRBV2	TRBJ2-2	few	CASRGDRAGELFF	TGTGCCAGCAGGGGTGACAGGGCCGGGGAGCTGTTTTTT
.	TRBV18	TRBJ1-3	few	CASSPAGQGNTIYF	TGTGCCAGCTCACCGGCTGGGCAAGGAAACACCATATATTTT
TRBD2	TRBV20-1	TRBJ2-5	few	CSAGRSGGIQETQYF	TGCAGTGCTGGACGTAGCGGGGGCATCCAAGAGACCCAGTACTTC
.	TRBV20-1	TRBJ2-3	few	CSAREVSDTDTQYF	TGCAGTGCTAGAGAGGTTAGCGACACAGATACGCAGTATTTT
.	TRBV12-3/TRBV12-4	TRBJ1-1	.	CASSLQTLYTEAFF	TGTGCCAGCAGTTTACAGACTCTGTACACTGAAGCTTTCTTT
.	TRBV7-2	TRBJ2-2	few	CASSESGVAGELFF	TGTGCCAGCAGCGAGTCAGGGGTAGCCGGGGAGCTGTTTTTT
.	TRBV7-2	TRBJ1-3	many	CASSRALASPSSGNTIYF	TGTGCCAGCAGCCGGGCCCTAGCGTCGCCGTCCTCTGGAAACACCATATATTTT
.	TRBV15	TRBJ2-6	.	CATSRGSRGANVLTF	TGTGCCACCAGCAGAGGGAGCAGAGGGGCCAACGTCCTGACTTTC
TRBD1	TRBV4-2	TRBJ2-1	few	CASSPMGEGQGKQFF	TGTGCCAGCAGCCCCATGGGCGAGGGACAGGGTAAGCAGTTCTTC
TRBD1	TRBV12-3/TRBV12-4	TRBJ2-7	many	CASRPGQAGEQYF	TGTGCCAGCCGTCCGGGACAGGCGGGCGAGCAGTACTTC
.	TRBV28	TRBJ1-5	few	CASSTAKGPQHF	TGTGCCAGCAGTACCGCCAAGGGGCCCCAGCATTTT
TRBD2	TRBV7-2	TRBJ2-5	few	CASSLPLAGVETQYF	TGTGCCAGCAGCTTACCACTAGCGGGGGTGGAGACCCAGTACTTC
.	TRBV4-2	TRBJ1-1	many	CASGGNTEAFF	TGTGCCAGTGGGGGGAACACTGAAGCTTTCTTT